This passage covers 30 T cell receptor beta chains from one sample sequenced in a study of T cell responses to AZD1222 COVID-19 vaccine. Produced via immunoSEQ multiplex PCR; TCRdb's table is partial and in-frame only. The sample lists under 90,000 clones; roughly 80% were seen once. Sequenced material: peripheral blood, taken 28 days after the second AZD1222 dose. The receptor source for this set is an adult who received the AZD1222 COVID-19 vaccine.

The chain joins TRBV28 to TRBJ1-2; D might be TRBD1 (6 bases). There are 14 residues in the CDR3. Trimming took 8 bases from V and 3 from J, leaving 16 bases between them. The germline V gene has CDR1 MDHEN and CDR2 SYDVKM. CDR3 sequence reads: CASLVRGSYYGYTF. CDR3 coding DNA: TGTGCCAGCTTGGTCAGGGGATCCTACTATGGCTACACCTTC.

CDR3 sequence reads: CASSLASGDSFYEQYF. DNA of the CDR3: TGTGCCAGCAGCTTAGCGTCTGGGGACAGCTTCTACGAGCAGTACTTC. The V call is TRBV7-2, the J call TRBJ2-7, with 7 bases lining up with TRBD1. Germline trimming cut 0 bases from V and 3 bases from J; bases unmatched to any gene: 8. The CDR3 loop spans 16 amino acids. Per germline, CDR1 SGHTA and CDR2 FQGNSA.

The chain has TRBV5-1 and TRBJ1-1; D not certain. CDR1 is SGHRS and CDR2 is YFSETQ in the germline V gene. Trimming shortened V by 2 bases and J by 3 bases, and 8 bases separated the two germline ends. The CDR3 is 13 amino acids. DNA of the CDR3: TGCGCCAGCAGCTTAGAGGAGTACACTGAAGCTTTCTTT. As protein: CASSLEEYTEAFF.

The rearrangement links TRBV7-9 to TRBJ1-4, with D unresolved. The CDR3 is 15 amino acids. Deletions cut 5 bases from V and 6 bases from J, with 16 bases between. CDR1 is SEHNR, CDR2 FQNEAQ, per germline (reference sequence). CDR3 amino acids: CASSARGGSDEKLFF. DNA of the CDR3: TGTGCCAGCAGCGCGCGGGGAGGGTCGGATGAAAAACTGTTTTTT.

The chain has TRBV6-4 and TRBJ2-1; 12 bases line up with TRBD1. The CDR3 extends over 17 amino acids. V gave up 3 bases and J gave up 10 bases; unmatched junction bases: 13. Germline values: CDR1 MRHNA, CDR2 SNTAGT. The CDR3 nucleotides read TGTGCCAGCAGTGATTCCTACCGGGACAGGGGGCCCCGGGAGCAGTTCTTC. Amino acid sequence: CASSDSYRDRGPREQFF.

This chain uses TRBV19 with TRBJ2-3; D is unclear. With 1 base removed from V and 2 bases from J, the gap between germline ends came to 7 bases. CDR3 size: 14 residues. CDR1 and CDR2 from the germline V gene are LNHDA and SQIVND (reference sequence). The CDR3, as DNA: TGTGCCAGTAGTATAGGGGCAGACACAGATACGCAGTATTTT. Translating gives CASSIGADTDTQYF. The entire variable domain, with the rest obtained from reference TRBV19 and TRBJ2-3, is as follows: DGGITQSPKYLFRKEGQNVTLSCEQNLNHDAMYWYRQDPGQGLRLIYYSQIVNDFQKGDIAEGYSVSREKKESFPLTVTSAQKNPTAFYLCASSIGADTDTQYFGPGTRLTVL.

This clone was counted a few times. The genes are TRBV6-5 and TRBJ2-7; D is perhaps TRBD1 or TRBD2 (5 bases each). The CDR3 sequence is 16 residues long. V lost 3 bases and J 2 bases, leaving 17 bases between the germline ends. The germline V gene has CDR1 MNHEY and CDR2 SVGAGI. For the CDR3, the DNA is TGTGCCAGCAGTTATCGCCCGTTGAGGGGACCCTACGAGCAGTACTTC. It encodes CASSYRPLRGPYEQYF.

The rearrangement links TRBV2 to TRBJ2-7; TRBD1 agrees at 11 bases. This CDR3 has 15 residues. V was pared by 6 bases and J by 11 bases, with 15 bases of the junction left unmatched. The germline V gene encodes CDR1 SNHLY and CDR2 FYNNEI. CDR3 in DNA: TGTGCCAGCAGGCAGGAAGGGACAGGGGGTTTGAGGGAGTACTTC. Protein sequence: CASRQEGTGGLREYF. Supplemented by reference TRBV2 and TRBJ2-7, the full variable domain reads EPEVTQTPSHQVTQMGQEVILRCVPISNHLYFYWYRQILGQKVEFLVSFYNNEISEKSEIFDDQFSVERPDGSNFTLKIRSTKLEDSAMYFCASRQEGTGGLREYFGPGTRLTVT.

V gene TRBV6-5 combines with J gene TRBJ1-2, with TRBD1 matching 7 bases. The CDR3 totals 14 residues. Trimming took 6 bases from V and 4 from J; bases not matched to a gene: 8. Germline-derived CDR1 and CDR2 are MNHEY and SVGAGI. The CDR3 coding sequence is TGTGCCAGCAGCCCGGGACAGACTTTCTATGGCTACACCTTC. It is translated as CASSPGQTFYGYTF.

In DNA form, the CDR3 reads TGTGCCAGCAGCACTCCAGAGACAGGGGTCAGCTCTGGAAACACCATATATTTT. It is translated as CASSTPETGVSSGNTIYF. This rearrangement joins TRBV5-4 to TRBJ1-3; 8 bases are a match to TRBD1. CDR1 SGHNT and CDR2 YYREEE come from the germline V gene (reference sequence). Trimming at V came to 4 bases and at J to 0 bases, leaving 12 bases not matched to a gene. The CDR3 has 18 amino acids.

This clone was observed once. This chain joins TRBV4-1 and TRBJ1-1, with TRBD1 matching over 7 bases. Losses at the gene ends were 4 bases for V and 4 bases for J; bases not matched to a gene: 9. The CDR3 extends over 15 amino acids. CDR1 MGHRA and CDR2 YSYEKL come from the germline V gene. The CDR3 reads CASSLDRTLGTEAFF. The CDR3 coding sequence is TGCGCCAGCAGCCTGGACAGGACCCTCGGCACTGAAGCTTTCTTT.

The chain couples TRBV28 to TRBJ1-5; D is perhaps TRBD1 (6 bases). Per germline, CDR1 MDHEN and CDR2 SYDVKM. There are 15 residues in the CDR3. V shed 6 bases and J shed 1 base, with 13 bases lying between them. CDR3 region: CASRTGALSNQPQHF. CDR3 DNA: TGTGCCAGCAGAACGGGGGCCCTCAGCAATCAGCCCCAGCATTTT. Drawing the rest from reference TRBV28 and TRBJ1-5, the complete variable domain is DVKVTQSSRYLVKRTGEKVFLECVQDMDHENMFWYRQDPGLGLRLIYFSYDVKMKEKGDIPEGYSVSREKKERFSLILESASTNQTSMYLCASRTGALSNQPQHFGDGTRLSIL.

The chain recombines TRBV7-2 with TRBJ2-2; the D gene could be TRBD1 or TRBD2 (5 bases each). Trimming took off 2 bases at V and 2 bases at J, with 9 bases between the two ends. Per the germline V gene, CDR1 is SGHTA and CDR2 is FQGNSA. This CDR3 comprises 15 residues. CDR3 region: CASSLRDLNTGELFF. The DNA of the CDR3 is TGTGCCAGCAGCTTAAGGGACCTAAACACCGGGGAGCTGTTTTTT. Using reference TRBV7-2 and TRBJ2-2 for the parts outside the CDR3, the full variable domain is GAGVSQSPSNKVTEKGKDVELRCDPISGHTALYWYRQSLGQGLEFLIYFQGNSAPDKSGLPSDRFSAERTGGSVSTLTIQRTQQEDSAVYLCASSLRDLNTGELFFGEGSRLTVL.

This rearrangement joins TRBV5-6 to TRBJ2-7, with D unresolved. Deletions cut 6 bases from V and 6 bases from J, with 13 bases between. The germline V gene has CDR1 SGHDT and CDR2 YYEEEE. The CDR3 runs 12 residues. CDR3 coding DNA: TGTGCCAGCACCGCTTCATCAGCCGAGCAGTACTTC. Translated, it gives CASTASSAEQYF. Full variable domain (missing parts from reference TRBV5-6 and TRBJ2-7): DAGVTQSPTHLIKTRGQQVTLRCSPKSGHDTVSWYQQALGQGPQFIFQYYEEEERQRGNFPDRFSGHQFPNYSSELNVNALLLGDSALYLCASTASSAEQYFGPGTRLTVT.

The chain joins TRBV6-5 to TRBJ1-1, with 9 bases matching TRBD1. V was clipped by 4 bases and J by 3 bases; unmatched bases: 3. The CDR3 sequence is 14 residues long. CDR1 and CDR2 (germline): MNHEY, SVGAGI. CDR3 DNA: TGTGCCAGCAGTTTCAGACAGGGGGACACTGAAGCTTTCTTT. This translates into CASSFRQGDTEAFF.

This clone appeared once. This CDR3 is CASSSTGQGGLETQYF. DNA of the CDR3: TGTGCCAGCAGCTCGACGGGACAGGGGGGCTTGGAGACCCAGTACTTC. The chain couples TRBV7-7 to TRBJ2-5; TRBD1 agrees at 11 bases. This CDR3 spans 16 amino acids. Germline assignment: CDR1 SSHAT and CDR2 FNYEAQ (reference sequence). The J segment lost 5 bases and the V segment lost 4 bases, leaving 9 bases of the junction unmatched.

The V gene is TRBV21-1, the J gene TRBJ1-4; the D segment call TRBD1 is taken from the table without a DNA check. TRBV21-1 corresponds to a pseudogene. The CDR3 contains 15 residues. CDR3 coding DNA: TGTGCCAGCTCCGCCGACAGGGGGAGGAGAGAAAAACTGTTTTTT. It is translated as CASSADRGRREKLFF.

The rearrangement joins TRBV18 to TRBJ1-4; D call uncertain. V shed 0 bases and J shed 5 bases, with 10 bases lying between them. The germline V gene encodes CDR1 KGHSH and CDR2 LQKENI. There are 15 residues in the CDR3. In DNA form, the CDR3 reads TGTGCCAGCTCACCACCAGAGCGGCGAAATGAAAAACTGTTTTTT. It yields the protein CASSPPERRNEKLFF.

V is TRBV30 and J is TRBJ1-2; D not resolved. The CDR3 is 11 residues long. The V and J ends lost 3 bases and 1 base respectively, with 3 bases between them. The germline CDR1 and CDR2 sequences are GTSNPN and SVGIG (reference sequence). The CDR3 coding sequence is TGTGCCTGGAGGGGTAACTATGGCTACACCTTC. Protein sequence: CAWRGNYGYTF.

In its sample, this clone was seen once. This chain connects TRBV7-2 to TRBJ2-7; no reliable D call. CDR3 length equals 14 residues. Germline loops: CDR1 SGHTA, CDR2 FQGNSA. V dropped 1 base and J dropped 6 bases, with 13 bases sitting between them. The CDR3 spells CASSLVVQPSEQYF. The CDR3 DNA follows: TGTGCCAGCAGCTTAGTTGTTCAGCCCTCCGAGCAGTACTTC.

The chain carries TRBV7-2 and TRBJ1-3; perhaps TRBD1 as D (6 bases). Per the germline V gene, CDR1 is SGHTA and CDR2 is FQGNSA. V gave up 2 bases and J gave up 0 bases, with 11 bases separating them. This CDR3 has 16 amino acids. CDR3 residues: CASSLLNRASGNTIYF. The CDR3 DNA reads TGTGCCAGCAGCTTACTAAACAGGGCCTCTGGAAACACCATATATTTT.

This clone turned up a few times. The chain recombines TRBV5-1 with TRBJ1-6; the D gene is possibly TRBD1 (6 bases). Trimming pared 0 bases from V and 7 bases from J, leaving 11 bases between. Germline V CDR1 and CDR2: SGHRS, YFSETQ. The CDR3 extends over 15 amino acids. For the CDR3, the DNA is TGCGCCAGCAGCTTGGTGGGGGCCCCCAATTCACCCCTCCACTTT. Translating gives CASSLVGAPNSPLHF.

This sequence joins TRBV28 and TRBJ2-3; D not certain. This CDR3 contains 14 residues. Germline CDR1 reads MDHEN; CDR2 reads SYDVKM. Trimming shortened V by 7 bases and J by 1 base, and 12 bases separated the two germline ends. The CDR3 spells CASTPGLGTDTQYF. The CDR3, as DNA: TGTGCCAGCACTCCGGGCCTTGGCACAGATACGCAGTATTTT.

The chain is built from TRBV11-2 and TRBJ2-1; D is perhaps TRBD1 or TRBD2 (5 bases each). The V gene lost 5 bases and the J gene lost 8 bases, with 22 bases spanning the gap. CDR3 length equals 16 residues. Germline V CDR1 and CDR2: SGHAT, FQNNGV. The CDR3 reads CASSARGVSYGYEQFF. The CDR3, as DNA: TGTGCCAGCAGCGCCCGAGGGGTTTCCTATGGGTATGAGCAGTTCTTC. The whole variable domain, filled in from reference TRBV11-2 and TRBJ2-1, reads EAGVAQSPRYKIIEKRQSVAFWCNPISGHATLYWYQQILGQGPKLLIQFQNNGVVDDSQLPKDRFSAERLKGVDSTLKIQPAKLEDSAVYLCASSARGVSYGYEQFFGPGTRLTVL.

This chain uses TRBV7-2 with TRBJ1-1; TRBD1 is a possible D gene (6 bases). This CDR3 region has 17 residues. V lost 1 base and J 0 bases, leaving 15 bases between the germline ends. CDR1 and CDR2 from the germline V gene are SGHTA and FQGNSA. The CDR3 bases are TGTGCCAGCAGCTTAGTTTCTATTGCAGGGGTGAACACTGAAGCTTTCTTT. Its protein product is CASSLVSIAGVNTEAFF.

CDR3 DNA sequence: TGTGCCAGCAGCCCGCGAGCGGGGGACCCTTACGAGCAGTACTTC. Its protein is CASSPRAGDPYEQYF. V usage is TRBV11-2 and J usage is TRBJ2-7, with 8 bases fitting TRBD2. V lost 5 bases, J lost 4 bases, and 10 bases stayed unmatched. The CDR3 has 15 amino acids. The germline V gene encodes CDR1 SGHAT and CDR2 FQNNGV.

The CDR3 sequence: CASTAPGTGDIQYF. As DNA, the CDR3 is TGTGCCAGCACCGCCCCGGGGACAGGGGACATTCAGTACTTC. The rearrangement uses TRBV5-5 and TRBJ2-4, with 10 nucleotides matching TRBD1. Trimming took 6 bases from V and 8 from J; bases not matched to a gene: 8. Per the germline V gene, CDR1 is SGHKS and CDR2 is YYEKEE (reference sequence). CDR3 length: 14 amino acids.

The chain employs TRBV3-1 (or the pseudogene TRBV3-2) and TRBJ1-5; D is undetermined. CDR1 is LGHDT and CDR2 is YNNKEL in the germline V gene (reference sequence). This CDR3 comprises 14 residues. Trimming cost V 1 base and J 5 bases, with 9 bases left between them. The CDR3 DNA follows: TGTGCCAGCAGCCAAGGCCCGAGCGATCAGCCCCAGCATTTT. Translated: CASSQGPSDQPQHF.

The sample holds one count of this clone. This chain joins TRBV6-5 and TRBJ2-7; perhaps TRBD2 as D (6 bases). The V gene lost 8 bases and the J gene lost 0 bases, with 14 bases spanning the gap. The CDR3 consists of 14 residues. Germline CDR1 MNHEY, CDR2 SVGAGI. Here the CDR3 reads CASERDWSSYEQYF. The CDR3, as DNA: TGTGCCAGCGAAAGGGACTGGAGCTCCTACGAGCAGTACTTC.

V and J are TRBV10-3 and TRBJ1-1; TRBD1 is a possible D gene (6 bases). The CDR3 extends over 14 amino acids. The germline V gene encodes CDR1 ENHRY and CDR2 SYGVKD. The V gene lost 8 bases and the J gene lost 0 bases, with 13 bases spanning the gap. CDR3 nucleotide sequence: TGTGCCATCTGGGACGGACAGATGAACACTGAAGCTTTCTTT. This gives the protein CAIWDGQMNTEAFF.